This passage covers 19 T cell receptor beta chains from one sample sequenced in a study of blood T cell repertoires in COVID-19 (dated by TCRdb to the early 2020s). Libraries were constructed by the immunoSEQ multiplex PCR assay. Drawn from immuneACCESS, this table holds only the in-frame rearrangements with V and J called that TCRdb kept. Clones are partly lost; checked studies trace under half to an unresolved V gene and leave the rest unexplained. This sample holds some 130,000 clones; around 90% were observed only once. The ten biggest clones cover 4% to 5% of the sample. Sequenced: peripheral blood. The receptors come from a man aged 55 to 69 with COVID-19, enrolled during active disease.

The table lists this clone with a count of one. The chain joins TRBV10-3 to TRBJ2-3; 7 bases agree with TRBD1. V shed 2 bases, J shed 4 bases, and the junction held 6 bases outside the gene matches. The CDR3 loop spans 15 amino acids. The germline CDR1 and CDR2 sequences are ENHRY and SYGVKD. The CDR3 DNA follows: TGTGCCATCAGTGAGGACAGGGCAGTAGCAGATACGCAGTATTTT. It encodes CAISEDRAVADTQYF.

The CDR3 here is CASRVGLNTGELFF. The CDR3 DNA sequence: TGTGCCAGCAGGGTGGGGCTAAACACCGGGGAGCTGTTTTTT. The V call is TRBV28, the J call TRBJ2-2, with a possible D match to TRBD1 (5 bases). The V end was cut by 6 bases, the J end by 2 bases, with 10 bases between. The germline gives CDR1 MDHEN, CDR2 SYDVKM. This CDR3 is 14 amino acids long.

The CDR3 spells CASSQDSEGGETQYF. Here the CDR3 DNA reads TGCGCCAGCAGCCAAGATTCGGAGGGAGGGGAGACCCAGTACTTC. The chain carries TRBV4-1 and TRBJ2-5, with 7 bases aligning to TRBD2. The V segment lost 0 bases and the J segment 5 bases; nucleotides outside the gene matches: 6. CDR3 length: 15 residues. Per the germline V gene, CDR1 is MGHRA and CDR2 is YSYEKL.

The chain is built from TRBV30 and TRBJ2-3, with D maybe TRBD2 (5 bases). Germline CDR1 and CDR2: GTSNPN and SVGIG (reference sequence). This CDR3 comprises 12 residues. Trimming left V 7 bases short and J 2 bases short, with 10 bases between. The CDR3 reads CASSGSTDTQYF. CDR3 sequence (DNA): TGTGCCTCCAGCGGCTCCACAGATACGCAGTATTTT.

This chain connects TRBV28 to TRBJ1-4; a weak D match, TRBD1 (5 bases). Per germline, CDR1 MDHEN and CDR2 SYDVKM. The CDR3 is 15 residues long. V lost 6 bases to trimming and J lost 3 bases, with 14 bases between them. The CDR3 coding sequence is TGTGCCAGCAGACCCCCAGGGCTGTCTAATGAAAAACTGTTTTTT. Residues: CASRPPGLSNEKLFF. Combining the CDR3 with reference TRBV28 and TRBJ1-4 gives the whole variable domain DVKVTQSSRYLVKRTGEKVFLECVQDMDHENMFWYRQDPGLGLRLIYFSYDVKMKEKGDIPEGYSVSREKKERFSLILESASTNQTSMYLCASRPPGLSNEKLFFGSGTQLSVL.

This chain uses TRBV3-1 (or the pseudogene TRBV3-2) with TRBJ2-1, with D possibly TRBD1 on 6 matching bases. The CDR3 length is 14 residues. V was trimmed by 4 bases and J by 4 bases, leaving 11 bases between them. CDR1 is LGHDT, CDR2 YNNKEL, per germline (reference sequence). CDR3 in DNA: TGTGCCAGCAGCCCCCCGGGACATTACAATGAGCAGTTCTTC. This sequence encodes CASSPPGHYNEQFF.

V and J are TRBV3-1 (or the pseudogene TRBV3-2) and TRBJ1-1; 7 nucleotides match TRBD1. There are 13 residues in the CDR3. Germline V gives CDR1 LGHDT, CDR2 YNNKEL (reference sequence). V was pared by 3 bases and J by 7 bases, with 5 bases of the junction left unmatched. CDR3 sequence (DNA): TGTGCCAGCAGCCACCTTTCAGGGGGTGAAGCTTTCTTT. It yields the protein CASSHLSGGEAFF.

This clone came up a few times. J is TRBJ2-4 and V is TRBV6-5, with D perhaps matching TRBD1 (5 bases). V lost 7 bases and J 0 bases, leaving 10 bases between the germline ends. CDR3 size: 14 residues. Germline V CDR1 and CDR2: MNHEY, SVGAGI. CDR3 amino acids: CASTDSLAKNIQYF. CDR3 DNA: TGTGCCAGCACCGACAGCTTAGCCAAAAACATTCAGTACTTC.

The J gene is TRBJ1-1, the V gene TRBV9, with a tentative D call TRBD1 (5 bases). The V end was cut by 0 bases, the J end by 4 bases, with 10 bases between. CDR1 is SGDLS and CDR2 is YYNGEE in the germline V gene. The CDR3 is 14 residues long. CDR3 loop: CASSVASGGTEAFF. The CDR3 DNA sequence: TGTGCCAGCAGCGTAGCTTCGGGGGGCACTGAAGCTTTCTTT.

The rearrangement links TRBV10-2 to TRBJ2-5, with 7 bases aligning to TRBD2. The germline gives CDR1 WSHSY, CDR2 SAAADI. Losses at the gene ends were 0 bases for V and 6 bases for J; bases not matched to a gene: 4. The CDR3 contains 14 residues. The CDR3 DNA reads TGCGCCAGCAGTGAGTCCGGGGGGAGAAAGACCCAGTACTTC. Amino acid sequence: CASSESGGRKTQYF.

This clone was seen a single time. V and J are TRBV5-1 and TRBJ2-5, with TRBD1 matching 8 bases. After removal of 0 bases from V and 1 base from J, the junction contained 5 bases not matched to a gene. Germline V CDR1 and CDR2: SGHRS, YFSETQ. This CDR3 region has 16 residues. The CDR3, as DNA: TGCGCCAGCAGCTTGGGGTACAGGGGGGCCCAAGAGACCCAGTACTTC. Encoded protein: CASSLGYRGAQETQYF.

The chain joins TRBV7-9 to TRBJ1-2; D is perhaps TRBD1 (6 bases). Trimming shortened V by 7 bases and J by 4 bases, and 16 bases separated the two germline ends. This CDR3 spans 14 amino acids. The germline CDR1 and CDR2 sequences are SEHNR and FQNEAQ (reference sequence). The CDR3 DNA is TGTGCCAGCATTGGACAGCGAGCTGCCTATGGCTACACCTTC. As protein: CASIGQRAAYGYTF.

The V gene is TRBV5-1, the J gene TRBJ2-2; 7 nucleotides line up with TRBD1. Per the germline V gene, CDR1 is SGHRS and CDR2 is YFSETQ. The CDR3 has 15 amino acids. The V gene end was trimmed by 4 bases and the J gene end by 8 bases; junction bases not matched to a gene: 11. CDR3 region: CASSPYPDRNGELFF. CDR3 DNA sequence: TGCGCCAGCAGCCCCTACCCGGACAGGAATGGGGAGCTGTTTTTT.

The chain joins TRBV3-1 (or the pseudogene TRBV3-2) to TRBJ2-7; a weak D match, TRBD2 (6 bases). Germline values: CDR1 LGHDT, CDR2 YNNKEL (reference sequence). CDR3 size: 17 residues. Trimming stripped 0 bases from V and 2 bases from J, with 17 bases between. CDR3 protein: CASSQDIGGKVTYEQYF. The CDR3, as DNA: TGTGCCAGCAGCCAAGATATAGGAGGGAAGGTAACCTACGAGCAGTACTTC.

This chain connects TRBV7-9 to TRBJ1-4; 9 nucleotides match TRBD1. The germline CDR1 and CDR2 sequences are SEHNR and FQNEAQ (reference sequence). V dropped 5 bases and J dropped 8; count of bases not matched to a gene: 9. The CDR3 sequence is 15 residues long. The CDR3 region has the DNA TGTGCCAGCAGCCGTCCAACGACAGGGGGAGAAAAACTGTTTTTT. Translation: CASSRPTTGGEKLFF.

The gene calls are TRBV11-3 and TRBJ2-5; TRBD2 aligns across 8 bases. Germline V gene sequence: CDR1 SGHNT, CDR2 YENEEA. The CDR3 consists of 12 residues. V shed 6 bases and J 3 bases; nucleotides not matched to a gene: 0. CDR3 in DNA: TGTGCCAGCAGGGGACTAGAAGAGACCCAGTACTTC. It yields the protein CASRGLEETQYF.

The V gene is TRBV18, the J gene TRBJ1-1; TRBD1 aligns across 7 bases. The germline gives CDR1 KGHSH, CDR2 LQKENI. CDR3 length: 15 residues. V shed 5 bases, J shed 1 base, and the junction held 7 bases outside the gene matches. The CDR3 loop is CASSGLGTANTEAFF. CDR3 in DNA: TGTGCCAGCTCAGGATTAGGGACAGCGAACACTGAAGCTTTCTTT.

The V gene is TRBV7-3, the J gene TRBJ2-3; the D gene is possibly TRBD2 (6 bases). This CDR3 spans 14 amino acids. Germline V gene data show CDR1 as SGHTA and CDR2 as FQGTGA. V was clipped by 2 bases and J by 4 bases, with 10 bases between them. CDR3 DNA sequence: TGTGCCAGCAGCTTATTAGCGGCCGCAGATACGCAGTATTTT. Translation: CASSLLAAADTQYF. Using reference TRBV7-3 and TRBJ2-3 for the parts outside the CDR3, the full variable domain is GAGVSQTPSNKVTEKGKYVELRCDPISGHTALYWYRQSLGQGPEFLIYFQGTGAADDSGLPNDRFFAVRPEGSVSTLKIQRTERGDSAVYLCASSLLAAADTQYFGPGTRLTVL.

This clone was seen once. The V gene is TRBV6-2 or TRBV6-3, the J gene TRBJ2-7; 12 bases line up with TRBD2. The CDR3 loop spans 17 amino acids. The junction had 7 bases not matched to a gene; V was cut back by 2 bases and J by 2 bases. Germline V gene lookup returns CDR1 MNHEY and CDR2 SVGEGT. CDR3 DNA: TGTGCCAGCAGTTACGTGACTAGCGGGAGAGCAACCTACGAGCAGTACTTC. Translating it yields CASSYVTSGRATYEQYF.